Shown below are 12 T cell receptor beta chains from a single sample sequenced in a study of T-cell reconstitution after alpha-beta-depleted transplantation in children. Unique molecular identifiers were incorporated during preparation of the TCRbeta library. TCRdb analysed the PCR reads with MiXCR anew, one entry per CDR3 protein. The repertoire includes 250,000 to 400,000 distinct CDR3 sequences, 23% of them detected once, and approximately 9.9% sits in the top ten. This specimen was PBMCs, mostly from graft donor cells, taken 180 days after TCRalphabeta/CD19-depleted stem cell transplant. The receptors here all came from a male patient under 18 who had a stem cell transplant for acute lymphoblastic leukemia, so the T cells may come from the graft donor.

The V gene is TRBV15, the J gene TRBJ2-5; D call uncertain. Trimming pared 0 bases from V and 4 bases from J, leaving 9 bases between. Germline values: CDR1 LNHNV, CDR2 YYDKDF (reference sequence). The CDR3 has 14 amino acids. The CDR3 here is CATSRDKRLETQYF. The CDR3 DNA is TGTGCCACCAGCAGAGATAAGAGATTAGAGACCCAGTACTTC.

This clonotype was observed a few times. The chain is built from TRBV7-4 and TRBJ2-1, with 12 bases lining up with TRBD2. After removal of 5 bases from V and 12 bases from J, the junction contained 17 bases not matched to a gene. The germline V gene encodes CDR1 SGHVT and CDR2 SQSDAQ. This CDR3 comprises 17 residues. CDR3 sequence reads: CASSLEGASGRGRGQFF. The CDR3 nucleotides read TGTGCCAGCAGCCTAGAAGGGGCTAGCGGGAGGGGTAGGGGGCAGTTCTTC.

V gene TRBV12-3 or TRBV12-4 combines with J gene TRBJ2-7; 9 bases are a match to TRBD2. The CDR3 consists of 15 residues. V shed 3 bases, J shed 1 base, and the junction held 4 bases outside the gene matches. The CDR3 region is CASSFEAGGSYEQYF. In DNA form, the CDR3 reads TGTGCCAGCAGTTTCGAAGCGGGAGGATCCTACGAGCAGTACTTC.

This clonotype was picked up many times. The chain employs TRBV6-5 and TRBJ2-7; weak D call: TRBD2 (5 bases). V was clipped by 5 bases and J by 2 bases, with 7 bases between them. Germline values: CDR1 MNHEY, CDR2 SVGAGI. This CDR3 contains 12 residues. The CDR3, as DNA: TGTGCCAGCAGTCCCGGGACCTACGAGCAGTACTTC. It is translated as CASSPGTYEQYF.

This sequence joins TRBV28 and TRBJ1-4, with D hard to call. CDR1 and CDR2 (germline): MDHEN, SYDVKM. The CDR3 sequence is 15 residues long. V was trimmed by 5 bases and J by 5 bases, leaving 15 bases between them. The CDR3 nucleotides are TGTGCCAGCAGTCGCCCATCGGGTAAAAATGAAAAACTGTTTTTT. Amino acids: CASSRPSGKNEKLFF. Full variable domain (missing parts from reference TRBV28 and TRBJ1-4): DVKVTQSSRYLVKRTGEKVFLECVQDMDHENMFWYRQDPGLGLRLIYFSYDVKMKEKGDIPEGYSVSREKKERFSLILESASTNQTSMYLCASSRPSGKNEKLFFGSGTQLSVL.

The J gene is TRBJ1-1, the V gene TRBV7-6; no clear D gene. The length of the CDR3 is 14 residues. Trimming pared 5 bases from V and 4 bases from J, leaving 14 bases between. Germline CDR1 is SGHVS and CDR2 is FNYEAQ. The CDR3, as DNA: TGTGCCAGCAGCGTCGACTACACTGCCACTGAAGCTTTCTTT. It is translated as CASSVDYTATEAFF. Together with reference TRBV7-6 and TRBJ1-1, the CDR3 gives the full variable domain: GAGVSQSPRYKVTKRGQDVALRCDPISGHVSLYWYRQALGQGPEFLTYFNYEAQQDKSGLPNDRFSAERPEGSISTLTIQRTEQRDSAMYRCASSVDYTATEAFFGQGTRLTVV.

This clonotype turned up a few times. V and J are TRBV5-1 and TRBJ1-3; 9 bases align to TRBD1. The CDR3 has 19 amino acids. Germline CDR1 and CDR2: SGHRS and YFSETQ. Losses at the gene ends were 4 bases for V and 0 bases for J; bases not matched to a gene: 14. CDR3 loop: CASSPLSTQGAASGNTIYF. The CDR3 coding sequence is TGCGCCAGCAGCCCCCTATCTACACAGGGGGCGGCCTCTGGAAACACCATATATTTT. The full variable domain, in which reference TRBV5-1 and TRBJ1-3 provide the parts outside the CDR3, is KAGVTQTPRYLIKTRGQQVTLSCSPISGHRSVSWYQQTPGQGLQFLFEYFSETQRNKGNFPGRFSGRQFSNSRSEMNVSTLELGDSALYLCASSPLSTQGAASGNTIYFGEGSWLTVV.

This clonotype was seen only a few times. CDR3 loop: CAIGRQGGYNEQFF. The DNA of the CDR3 is TGTGCCATCGGGAGACAGGGAGGGTACAATGAGCAGTTCTTC. The V call is TRBV10-3, the J call TRBJ2-1, with D perhaps being TRBD1 or TRBD2 (7 bases each). Trimming left V 8 bases short and J 4 bases short, with 15 bases between. This CDR3 contains 14 residues. CDR1 and CDR2 from the germline V gene are ENHRY and SYGVKD.

V and J are TRBV3-1 and TRBJ2-5; tentative D call: TRBD2 (6 bases). CDR3 length equals 15 residues. Deletions cut 4 bases from V and 3 bases from J, with 15 bases between. Germline V gives CDR1 LGHDT, CDR2 YNNKEL (reference sequence). CDR3 DNA: TGTGCCAGCAGCCTGACTAGTTCCTCGAAAGAGACCCAGTACTTC. Amino acid sequence: CASSLTSSSKETQYF.

CDR3 sequence: CSFSEATRGNQPQHF. Written as DNA, the CDR3 is TGCAGTTTTAGCGAAGCGACTAGGGGCAATCAGCCCCAGCATTTT. The chain has TRBV20-1 and TRBJ1-5; no definite D call. There are 15 residues in the CDR3. V was cut by 8 bases and J by 2 bases, with 19 bases left in between. Per the germline V gene, CDR1 is DFQATT and CDR2 is SNEGSKA (reference sequence).

This clonotype was counted a few times. The rearrangement links TRBV21-1 to TRBJ2-7; TRBD1 is the table's D call, not checked against the DNA. TRBV21-1 is deemed a pseudogene. CDR3 length: 16 residues. Here the CDR3 DNA reads TGTGCCAGCAGCAATAACAGGGCAGGGAGTTTCTGCGAGCAGTACTTC. Encoded protein: CASSNNRAGSFCEQYF.

The V and J genes are TRBV7-8 and TRBJ2-1; unclear D gene. V was clipped by 2 bases and J by 4 bases, with 9 bases between them. CDR1 and CDR2 (germline): SGHVS, FQNEAQ. This CDR3 comprises 14 residues. CDR3 coding DNA: TGTGCCAGCAGCTTACGCACGGTTTACAATGAGCAGTTCTTC. It specifies CASSLRTVYNEQFF.